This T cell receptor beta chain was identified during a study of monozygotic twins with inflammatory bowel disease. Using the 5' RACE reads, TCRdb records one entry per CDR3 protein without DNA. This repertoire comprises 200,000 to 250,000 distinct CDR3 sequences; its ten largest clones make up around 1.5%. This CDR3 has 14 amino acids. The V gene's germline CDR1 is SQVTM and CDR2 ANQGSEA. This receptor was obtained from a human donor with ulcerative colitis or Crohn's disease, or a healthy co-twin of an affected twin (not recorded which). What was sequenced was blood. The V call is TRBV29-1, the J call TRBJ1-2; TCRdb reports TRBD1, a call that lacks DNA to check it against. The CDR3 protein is CSVLGQGWSYGYTF.